This TCR beta chain is drawn from a study of T cells in Graves' hyperthyroidism and ophthalmopathy. Study-wide context: Peripheral blood was collected at initial diagnosis, before any treatment.

Amplification of TCR beta CDR3 regions used RNA as the template. In the first-round RT-PCR of the TCR CDR3, the HTBI primer set was used. TCRdb re-called the multiplex PCR reads with MiXCR, one entry per CDR3 protein. Of about 520,000 distinct CDR3 sequences listed, roughly 25% are singletons. This clonotype was found many times. Fresh peripheral blood, about 9.9 ml, yielded the PBMCs. CDR1 is DFQATT and CDR2 is SNEGSKA in the germline V gene (reference sequence). The CDR3 has 12 residues. Deletions cut 5 bases from V and 3 bases from J, with 11 bases between. The TCR sequence derives from a woman aged 25 to 39 with Graves' ophthalmopathy. Sequenced sample: blood. This chain joins TRBV20-1 and TRBJ2-7, with unresolved D. As DNA, the CDR3 is TGCAGTGCTCTAGGAGATAGCTACGAGCAGTACTTC. Residues: CSALGDSYEQYF.